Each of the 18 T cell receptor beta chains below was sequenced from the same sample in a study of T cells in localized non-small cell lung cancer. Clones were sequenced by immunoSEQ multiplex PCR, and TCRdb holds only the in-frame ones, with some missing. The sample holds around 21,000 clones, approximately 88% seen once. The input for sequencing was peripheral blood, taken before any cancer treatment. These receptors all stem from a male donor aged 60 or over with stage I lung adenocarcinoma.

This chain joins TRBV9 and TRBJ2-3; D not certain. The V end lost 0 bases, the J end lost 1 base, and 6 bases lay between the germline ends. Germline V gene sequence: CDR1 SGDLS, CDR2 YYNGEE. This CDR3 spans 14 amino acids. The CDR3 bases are TGTGCCAGCAGCGTAGAACCCCGCACAGATACGCAGTATTTT. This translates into CASSVEPRTDTQYF.

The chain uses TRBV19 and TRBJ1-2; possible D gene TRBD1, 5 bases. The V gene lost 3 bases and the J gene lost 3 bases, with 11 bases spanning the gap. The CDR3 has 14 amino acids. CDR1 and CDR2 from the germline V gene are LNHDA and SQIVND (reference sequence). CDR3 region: CASSMDTPDYGYTF. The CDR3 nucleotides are TGTGCCAGTAGTATGGACACCCCTGACTATGGCTACACCTTC.

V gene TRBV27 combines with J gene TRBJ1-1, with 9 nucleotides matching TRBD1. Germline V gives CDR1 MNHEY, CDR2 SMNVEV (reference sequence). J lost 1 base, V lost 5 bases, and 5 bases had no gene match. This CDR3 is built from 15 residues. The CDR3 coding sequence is TGTGCCAGCAGTAGACAGGGGGTAGGGAACACTGAAGCTTTCTTT. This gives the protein CASSRQGVGNTEAFF.

Here the CDR3 reads CASRPQGVNTEAFF. The CDR3 DNA follows: TGTGCCAGCAGACCACAGGGAGTGAACACTGAAGCTTTCTTT. The chain is built from TRBV7-9 and TRBJ1-1, with D tentatively TRBD1 (6 bases). CDR1 and CDR2 from the germline V gene are SEHNR and FQNEAQ (reference sequence). CDR3 length: 14 amino acids. The V gene lost 6 bases and the J gene lost 0 bases, with 11 bases spanning the gap. Full variable domain (missing parts from reference TRBV7-9 and TRBJ1-1): DTGVSQNPRHKITKRGQNVTFRCDPISEHNRLYWYRQTLGQGPEFLTYFQNEAQLEKSRLLSDRFSAERPKGSFSTLEIQRTEQGDSAMYLCASRPQGVNTEAFFGQGTRLTVV.

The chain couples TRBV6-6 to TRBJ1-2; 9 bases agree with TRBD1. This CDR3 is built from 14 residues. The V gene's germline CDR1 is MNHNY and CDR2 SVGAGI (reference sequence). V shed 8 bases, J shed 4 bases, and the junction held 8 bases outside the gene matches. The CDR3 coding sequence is TGTGCCAGCTGCAGGACAGGGGAAGGCTATGGCTACACCTTC. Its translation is CASCRTGEGYGYTF.

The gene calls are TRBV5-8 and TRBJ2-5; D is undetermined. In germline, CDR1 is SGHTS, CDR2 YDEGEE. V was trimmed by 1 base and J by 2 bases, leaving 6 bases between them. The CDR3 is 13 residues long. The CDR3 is CASSLYNQETQYF. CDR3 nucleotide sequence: TGTGCCAGCAGCTTGTATAATCAAGAGACCCAGTACTTC. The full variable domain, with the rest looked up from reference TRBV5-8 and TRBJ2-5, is EAGVTQSPTHLIKTRGQQATLRCSPISGHTSVYWYQQALGLGLQFLLWYDEGEERNRGNFPPRFSGRQFPNYSSELNVNALELEDSALYLCASSLYNQETQYFGPGTRLLVL.

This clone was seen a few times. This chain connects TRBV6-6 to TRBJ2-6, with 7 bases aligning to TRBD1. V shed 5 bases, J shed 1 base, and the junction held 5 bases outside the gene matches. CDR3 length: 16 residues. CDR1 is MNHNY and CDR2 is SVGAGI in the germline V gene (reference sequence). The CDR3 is CASSNGQDSGANVLTF. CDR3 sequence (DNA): TGTGCCAGCAGTAACGGACAGGATTCTGGGGCCAACGTCCTGACTTTC.

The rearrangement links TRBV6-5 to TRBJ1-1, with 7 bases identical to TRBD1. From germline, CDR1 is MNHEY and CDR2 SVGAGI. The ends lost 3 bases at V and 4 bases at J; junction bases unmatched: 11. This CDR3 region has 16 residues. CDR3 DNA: TGTGCCAGCAGTTATGTCCAGGGGGGAATTAGCACTGAAGCTTTCTTT. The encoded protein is CASSYVQGGISTEAFF.

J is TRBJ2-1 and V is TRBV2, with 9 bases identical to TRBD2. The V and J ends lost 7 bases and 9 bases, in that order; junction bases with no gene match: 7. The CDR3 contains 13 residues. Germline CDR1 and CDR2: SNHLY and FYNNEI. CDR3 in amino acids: CASKISGGGEQFF. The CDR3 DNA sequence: TGTGCCAGCAAAATTAGCGGGGGAGGTGAGCAGTTCTTC.

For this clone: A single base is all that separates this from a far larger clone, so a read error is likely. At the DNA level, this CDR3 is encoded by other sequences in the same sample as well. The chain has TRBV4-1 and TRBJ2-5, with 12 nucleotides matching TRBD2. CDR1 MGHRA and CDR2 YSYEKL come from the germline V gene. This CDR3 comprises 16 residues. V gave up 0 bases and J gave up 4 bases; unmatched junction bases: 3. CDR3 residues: CASSQDPSGGAETQYF. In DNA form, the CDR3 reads TGCGCCAGCAGCCAAGATCCTAGCGGGGGGGCAGAGACCCAGTACTTC.

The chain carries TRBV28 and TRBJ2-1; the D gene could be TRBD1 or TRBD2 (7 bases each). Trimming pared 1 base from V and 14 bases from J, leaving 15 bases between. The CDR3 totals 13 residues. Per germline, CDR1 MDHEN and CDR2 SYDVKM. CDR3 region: CASSLSAQGREFF. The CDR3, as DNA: TGTGCCAGCAGTTTATCCGCACAGGGGAGGGAGTTCTTC.

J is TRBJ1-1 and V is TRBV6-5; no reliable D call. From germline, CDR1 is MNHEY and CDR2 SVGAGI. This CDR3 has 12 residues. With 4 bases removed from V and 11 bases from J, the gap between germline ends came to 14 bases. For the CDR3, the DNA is TGTGCCAGCAGTTCCCGTGGAGGTAGCGCTTTCTTT. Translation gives CASSSRGGSAFF.

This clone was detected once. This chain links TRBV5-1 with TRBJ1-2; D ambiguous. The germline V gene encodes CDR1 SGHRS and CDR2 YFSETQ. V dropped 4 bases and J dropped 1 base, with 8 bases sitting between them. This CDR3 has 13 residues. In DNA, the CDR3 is TGCGCCAGCAGCACGGCCAGTAACTATGGCTACACCTTC. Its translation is CASSTASNYGYTF. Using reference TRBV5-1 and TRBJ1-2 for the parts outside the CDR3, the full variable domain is KAGVTQTPRYLIKTRGQQVTLSCSPISGHRSVSWYQQTPGQGLQFLFEYFSETQRNKGNFPGRFSGRQFSNSRSEMNVSTLELGDSALYLCASSTASNYGYTFGSGTRLTVV.

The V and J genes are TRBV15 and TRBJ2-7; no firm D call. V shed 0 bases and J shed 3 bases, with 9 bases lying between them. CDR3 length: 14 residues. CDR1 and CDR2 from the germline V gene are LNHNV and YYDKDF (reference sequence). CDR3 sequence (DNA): TGTGCCACCAGCAGAGATTTGGGCAACTACGAGCAGTACTTC. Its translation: CATSRDLGNYEQYF.

Here the CDR3 DNA reads TGTGCCAGCAGCCGGTACCAAGAGACCCAGTACTTC. This sequence encodes CASSRYQETQYF. V usage is TRBV6-5 and J usage is TRBJ2-5; D ambiguous. CDR1 and CDR2 from the germline V gene are MNHEY and SVGAGI. Deletions cut 6 bases from V and 0 bases from J, with 5 bases between. The CDR3 extends over 12 amino acids.

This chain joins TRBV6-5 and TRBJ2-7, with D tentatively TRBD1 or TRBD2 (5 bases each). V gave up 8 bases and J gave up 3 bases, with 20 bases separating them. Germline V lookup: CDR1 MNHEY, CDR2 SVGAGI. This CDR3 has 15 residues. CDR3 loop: CASSSSGGEDYEQYF. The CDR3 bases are TGTGCCAGCTCTAGCTCTGGGGGTGAAGACTACGAGCAGTACTTC.

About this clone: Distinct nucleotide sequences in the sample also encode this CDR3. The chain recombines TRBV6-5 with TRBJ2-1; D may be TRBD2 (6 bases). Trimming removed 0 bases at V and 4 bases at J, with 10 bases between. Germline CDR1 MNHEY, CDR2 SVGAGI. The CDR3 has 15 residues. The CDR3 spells CASSYSAGLYNEQFF. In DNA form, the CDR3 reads TGTGCCAGCAGTTACTCGGCGGGATTATACAATGAGCAGTTCTTC.

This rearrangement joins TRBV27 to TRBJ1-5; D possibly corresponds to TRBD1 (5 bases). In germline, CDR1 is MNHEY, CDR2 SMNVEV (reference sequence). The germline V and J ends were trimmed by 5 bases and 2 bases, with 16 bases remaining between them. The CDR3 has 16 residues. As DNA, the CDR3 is TGTGCCAGCAGTGAGCGCTCCGGGACCCGCAATCAGCCCCAGCATTTT. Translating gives CASSERSGTRNQPQHF.